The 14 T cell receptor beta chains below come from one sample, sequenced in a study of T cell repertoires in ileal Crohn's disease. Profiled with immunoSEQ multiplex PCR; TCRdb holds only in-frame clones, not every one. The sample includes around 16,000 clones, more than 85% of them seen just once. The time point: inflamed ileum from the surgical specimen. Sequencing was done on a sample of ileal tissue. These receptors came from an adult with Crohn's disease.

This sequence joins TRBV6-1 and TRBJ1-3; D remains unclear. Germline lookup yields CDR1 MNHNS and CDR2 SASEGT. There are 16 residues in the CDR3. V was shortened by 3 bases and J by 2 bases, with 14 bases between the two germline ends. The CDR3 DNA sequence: TGTGCCAGCAGTGATATTAGAAGGGTAGCTGGAAACACCATATATTTT. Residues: CASSDIRRVAGNTIYF.

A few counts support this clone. The CDR3 protein is CASSPGPRQNEKLFF. The CDR3 DNA sequence: TGCGCCAGCAGCCCCGGGCCCCGGCAGAATGAAAAACTGTTTTTT. The gene calls are TRBV5-1 and TRBJ1-4; D is unclear. There are 15 residues in the CDR3. Germline V gene lookup returns CDR1 SGHRS and CDR2 YFSETQ. The V end was cut by 4 bases, the J end by 5 bases, with 15 bases between.

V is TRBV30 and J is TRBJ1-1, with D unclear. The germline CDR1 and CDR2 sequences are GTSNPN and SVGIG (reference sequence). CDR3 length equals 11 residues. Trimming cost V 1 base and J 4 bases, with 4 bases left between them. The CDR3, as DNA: TGTGCCTGGAGTGACAGCACTGAAGCTTTCTTT. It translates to CAWSDSTEAFF.

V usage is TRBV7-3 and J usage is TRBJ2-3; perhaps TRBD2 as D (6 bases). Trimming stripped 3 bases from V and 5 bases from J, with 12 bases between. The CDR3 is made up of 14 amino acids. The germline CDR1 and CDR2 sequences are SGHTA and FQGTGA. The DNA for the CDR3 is TGTGCCAGCAGCTTGGGACTGGGCAAAGATACGCAGTATTTT. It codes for CASSLGLGKDTQYF.

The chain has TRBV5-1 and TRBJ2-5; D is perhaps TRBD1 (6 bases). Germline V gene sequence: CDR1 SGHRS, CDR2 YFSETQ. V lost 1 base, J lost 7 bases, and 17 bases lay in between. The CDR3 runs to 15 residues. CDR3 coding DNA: TGCGCCAGCAGCTTGTCCCGGGACAAAAAAGGGACCCAGTACTTC. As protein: CASSLSRDKKGTQYF.

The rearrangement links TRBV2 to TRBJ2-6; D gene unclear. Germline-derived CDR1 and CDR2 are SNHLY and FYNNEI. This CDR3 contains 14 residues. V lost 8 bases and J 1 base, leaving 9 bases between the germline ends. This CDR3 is CASGWVSGANVLTF. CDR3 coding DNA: TGTGCCAGCGGTTGGGTTTCTGGGGCCAACGTCCTGACTTTC.

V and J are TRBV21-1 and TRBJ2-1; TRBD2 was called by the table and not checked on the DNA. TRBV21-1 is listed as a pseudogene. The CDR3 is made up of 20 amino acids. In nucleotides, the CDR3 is TGTGCCAGCAGCAAAAAGGCCGGCAGGGTGGTGCGGGGTCCCCTCAATGAGCAGTTCTTC. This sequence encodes CASSKKAGRVVRGPLNEQFF.

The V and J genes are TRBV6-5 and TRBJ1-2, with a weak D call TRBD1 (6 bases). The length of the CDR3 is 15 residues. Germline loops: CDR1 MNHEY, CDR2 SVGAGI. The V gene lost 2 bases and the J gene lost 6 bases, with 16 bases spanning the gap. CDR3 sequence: CASSYRSGARDGYTF. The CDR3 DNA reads TGTGCCAGCAGTTACCGATCAGGGGCACGGGATGGCTACACCTTC.

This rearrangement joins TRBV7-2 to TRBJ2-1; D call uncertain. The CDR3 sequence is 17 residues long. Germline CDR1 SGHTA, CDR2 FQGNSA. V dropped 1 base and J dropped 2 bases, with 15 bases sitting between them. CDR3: CASSLGPWEGPYNEQFF. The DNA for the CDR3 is TGTGCCAGCAGCTTAGGTCCGTGGGAAGGGCCCTACAATGAGCAGTTCTTC.

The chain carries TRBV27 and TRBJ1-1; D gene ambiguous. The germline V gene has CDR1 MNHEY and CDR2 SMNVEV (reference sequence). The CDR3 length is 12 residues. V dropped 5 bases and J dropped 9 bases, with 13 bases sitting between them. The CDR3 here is CASSHSPKKAFF. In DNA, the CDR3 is TGTGCCAGCAGTCATTCTCCCAAGAAAGCTTTCTTT.

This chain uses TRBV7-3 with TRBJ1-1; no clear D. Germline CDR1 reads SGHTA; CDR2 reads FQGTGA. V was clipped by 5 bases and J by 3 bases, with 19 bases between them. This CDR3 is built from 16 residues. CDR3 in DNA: TGTGCCAGCAGCCCTATGCCGGGGTTGGCCCACACTGAAGCTTTCTTT. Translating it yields CASSPMPGLAHTEAFF.

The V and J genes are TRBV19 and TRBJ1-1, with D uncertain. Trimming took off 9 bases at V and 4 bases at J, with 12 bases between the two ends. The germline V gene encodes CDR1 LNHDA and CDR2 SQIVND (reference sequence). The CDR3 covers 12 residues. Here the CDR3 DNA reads TGTGCCAGCAGCTTTCGGGGCACTGAAGCTTTCTTT. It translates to CASSFRGTEAFF. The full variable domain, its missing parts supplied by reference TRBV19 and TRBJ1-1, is DGGITQSPKYLFRKEGQNVTLSCEQNLNHDAMYWYRQDPGQGLRLIYYSQIVNDFQKGDIAEGYSVSREKKESFPLTVTSAQKNPTAFYLCASSFRGTEAFFGQGTRLTVV.

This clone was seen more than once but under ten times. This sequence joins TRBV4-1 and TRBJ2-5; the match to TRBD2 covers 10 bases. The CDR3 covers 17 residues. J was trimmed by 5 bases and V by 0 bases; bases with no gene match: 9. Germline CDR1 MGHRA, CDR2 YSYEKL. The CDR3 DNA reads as TGCGCCAGCAGCCAAGAAGTGACAGCGGGGGGGGTGGAGACCCAGTACTTC. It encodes CASSQEVTAGGVETQYF.

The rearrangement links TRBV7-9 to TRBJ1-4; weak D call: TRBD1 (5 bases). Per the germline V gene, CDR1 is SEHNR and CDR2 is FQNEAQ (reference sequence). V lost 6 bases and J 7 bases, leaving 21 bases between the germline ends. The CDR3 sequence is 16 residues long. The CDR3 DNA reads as TGTGCCAGCAGAACGAATACCGGGACCAGAGGTGAAAAACTGTTTTTT. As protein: CASRTNTGTRGEKLFF.